Listed below are T cell receptor beta chains from one sample, sequenced in a study of cytomegalovirus exposure and HLA in healthy donors. Profiled with immunoSEQ multiplex PCR; TCRdb holds only in-frame clones, not every one. The sample contains 90,000 to 120,000 clones, about 79% of which appear only once. The sequenced sample was PBMCs. The receptors come from a man aged 45-65 years in good health and CMV-seropositive. CDR3s leave out the opening cysteine and the closing phenylalanine or tryptophan.

V,length,CDR3
TRBV9,11,ASSVSVRTEAF
TRBV27,14,ASGSKSTVHAYEQY
TRBV29-1,13,SVVLAGGSTDTQY
TRBV6-1,13,ASSGSERPGNTIY
TRBV10-3,13,AISVGSGGTDTQY
TRBV29-1,10,SVLPSSDTQY
TRBV19,14,ASSPRKGQGGTEAF
TRBV29-1,11,SGRGWSQETQY
TRBV19,10,ASRDSWSEAF
TRBV5-6,14,ASSLPGLGSLDTQY
TRBV4-1,13,ASSQGPANTGELF
TRBV5-1,11,ASSLNRVHEQY
TRBV9,14,ASSALQRSNTGELF
TRBV27,11,ASSSGAQETQY
TRBV27,13,ASSLRARETYGYT
TRBV7-6,12,ASSPGGPGNEQF
TRBV5-6,12,ASSSLLGGDEQF
TRBV12-5,11,ASGLYAGYGYT
TRBV7-8,17,ASSLAALRVGGNLDTQY
TRBV30,14,AWSVGSSANYNEQF
TRBV27,13,ASSRGTGGKGEQF
TRBV12-5,14,ASGLVVAGVEDTQY
TRBV7-9,13,ASSLSRGGRDTQY
TRBV5-4,13,ASSLDRGLTLEQY
TRBV4-2,12,ASSRTVNSYEQY
TRBV6-6,12,ASSSPTRTDTQY
TRBV5-4,12,ASSSYREGNTIY
TRBV6-4,10,ASSDGGDKRF
TRBV4-1,13,ASSQGGQGARGYT
TRBV9,14,ASSVGVGLPDGELF
TRBV7-2,12,ASSPSRGYNEQF
TRBV5-1,14,ASSLETGRGNTEAF
TRBV19,12,ASSPWLAYDEQF
TRBV6-5,11,ASRGLARDTQY
TRBV2,11,ASSPDRGFGYT
TRBV4-1,13,ASSQGSRGLAPLH
TRBV18,13,ASSPGTGDYEKLF
TRBV5-6,14,ASIENPASRYNEQF
TRBV7-6,12,ASSLVRGHNEQF
TRBV29-1,13,SVGESGRASHEQF
TRBV19,13,ASSIFLQGSYEQY
TRBV4-1,14,ASSQDLAGGKETQY
TRBV9,13,ASSVREAGANVLT
TRBV9,12,ASSLGLTLDEQY